These 3 T cell receptor beta chains share one sample of origin, sequenced in a study of blood T cell repertoires in COVID-19 (dated by TCRdb to between 2020 and 2021). Library preparation employed the immunoSEQ multiplex PCR assay. TCRdb mirrors the immuneACCESS table, restricted to in-frame sequences. Some clones are absent from its copies; in checked studies, under half trace to an unresolved V gene, and the reason for the others is unknown. This sample gives approximately 350,000 clones in total; around 80% of them show up just once. Clones ranked in the top ten supply under 3% of the sample. Sample: peripheral blood. These receptors all stem from a man in his thirties or forties with active or convalescent COVID-19.

This clone was picked up a small number of times. The chain has TRBV4-1 and TRBJ1-4; unclear D gene. CDR1 is MGHRA, CDR2 YSYEKL, per germline. The V end was cut by 4 bases, the J end by 0 bases, with 9 bases between. CDR3 length: 15 amino acids. The chain's CDR3 is CASSPLRATNEKLFF. CDR3 bases: TGCGCCAGCAGCCCCCTCCGGGCAACTAATGAAAAACTGTTTTTT.

Of note for this clone: The sample has other DNA sequences that encode this CDR3 too. The chain links TRBV5-4 to TRBJ2-7, with D possibly being TRBD1 (5 bases). Germline V lookup: CDR1 SGHNT, CDR2 YYREEE (reference sequence). The CDR3 totals 13 residues. V was cut by 0 bases and J by 3 bases, with 7 bases left in between. In DNA form, the CDR3 reads TGTGCCAGCAGCTTGGGACAGAGCTACGAGCAGTACTTC. Translating it yields CASSLGQSYEQYF.

The CDR3 sequence is CASSFQGDSPYNSPLHF. Written as DNA, the CDR3 is TGCGCCAGCAGCTTTCAAGGCGACAGCCCCTATAATTCACCCCTCCACTTT. The rearrangement links TRBV5-1 to TRBJ1-6; D is possibly TRBD1 (5 bases). The CDR3 runs to 17 residues. V was clipped by 2 bases and J by 2 bases, with 14 bases between them. Germline loops: CDR1 SGHRS, CDR2 YFSETQ.